This note documents a single TCR beta chain sequence. Related graft donors supplied nonmyeloablative bone marrow transplants, and mixed chimerism was transient. Thawed PBMCs were FACS-sorted into unstimulated CD4+CD25+CD127- regulatory T cells, CD4+CD25- non-regulatory cells, CD4 and CD8 cells. This sample is drawn from a study of Tregs in tolerant kidney transplant recipients. TCRdb's copy holds only in-frame clones and misses some; the assay was immunoSEQ multiplex PCR. The sample includes 20,000 to 25,000 clones, 81% of them seen just once. The CDR3 is 11 amino acids. V dropped 5 bases and J dropped 11 bases, with 12 bases sitting between them. Germline V gene data show CDR1 as MNHNS and CDR2 as SASEGT.

Sequencing was performed on CD8+ T cells from blood (PBMCs), taken 6 months after the transplant. The receptor's source is a human patient who received a combined kidney and bone marrow transplant. Some T cells may be the graft donor's. The J gene is TRBJ1-1, the V gene TRBV6-1; no clear D gene. The chain's CDR3 is CASSYAEEAFF. Here the CDR3 DNA reads TGTGCCAGCAGTTACGCGGAGGAGGCTTTCTTT.